This entry concerns a single T cell receptor beta chain. The sample is drawn from a study of cytomegalovirus exposure and HLA in healthy donors. Study summary: According to later analysis, the same platform produced the roughly 130 validation and several hundred first-cohort repertoires.

V lost 1 base, J lost 14 bases, and 14 bases stayed unmatched. The CDR3 is 15 residues long. Looked up from germline, CDR1 is MGHRA and CDR2 is YSYEKL. Sequencing was performed with immunoSEQ multiplex PCR; in TCRdb, only in-frame clones are kept and a portion is missing. The data hold more than 70,000 clones, with 94% observed a single time. Source material: PBMCs. The V and J genes are TRBV4-1 and TRBJ2-1, with 7 bases fitting TRBD1. The origin of this receptor is a woman aged 18-29 years in good health and CMV-seronegative. Here the CDR3 DNA reads TGCGCCAGCAGCCAAGCCCTCTCCCGACAGGGTGGGAAGTTCTTC. Translated: CASSQALSRQGGKFF.